These 21 T cell receptor beta chains originate from one sample sequenced in a study of CD8+ T cells in alopecia areata. Treatment reported: oral pan-JAK inhibitor, 5-10 mg twice daily. cDNA prepared by RNA extraction and subsequent reverse transcription served as the template for sequencing. Data came from immunoSEQ multiplex PCR; TCRdb stores just in-frame clones and leaves some out. The data show about 90,000 clones, with roughly 47% seen just once and roughly a sixth held by the top ten. The specimen comprised CD8+ T cells sorted from blood, sampled at week 24, from a patient treated with tofacitinib. The receptors originated from a human donor with alopecia areata.

This clone was picked up a small number of times. The chain recombines TRBV7-6 with TRBJ2-5, with D tentatively TRBD2 (6 bases). Per germline, CDR1 SGHVS and CDR2 FNYEAQ. This CDR3 is 17 amino acids long. The V gene lost 5 bases and the J gene lost 0 bases, with 19 bases spanning the gap. CDR3 bases: TGTGCCAGCAGCCCTACGCCGGGGGAACTTGACCAAGAGACCCAGTACTTC. Translation: CASSPTPGELDQETQYF.

The rearrangement uses TRBV10-3 and TRBJ2-1; 8 bases line up with TRBD2. Germline CDR1 ENHRY, CDR2 SYGVKD. V gave up 5 bases and J gave up 5 bases; unmatched junction bases: 8. The length of the CDR3 is 15 residues. The CDR3 DNA sequence: TGTGCCATCAGTAGTGTAGCGGGACCCCACAATGAGCAGTTCTTC. Residues: CAISSVAGPHNEQFF.

The CDR3 nucleotides are TGCGCCAGCAGCCTGCGGACGGATGGATACTCCTACAATGAGCAGTTCTTC. This sequence encodes CASSLRTDGYSYNEQFF. The gene calls are TRBV5-1 and TRBJ2-1; the D is unclear. Trimming shortened V by 4 bases and J by 0 bases, and 17 bases separated the two germline ends. CDR1 is SGHRS, CDR2 YFSETQ, per germline. The CDR3 length is 17 residues.

The chain uses TRBV7-6 and TRBJ1-1; the D gene is possibly TRBD1 (5 bases). The CDR3 runs 17 residues. V was cut by 5 bases and J by 0 bases, with 19 bases left in between. The germline V gene encodes CDR1 SGHVS and CDR2 FNYEAQ. The CDR3 reads CASSLGIGRDLNTEAFF. In DNA form, the CDR3 reads TGTGCCAGCAGCCTAGGAATAGGCAGGGACTTGAACACTGAAGCTTTCTTT.

The chain uses TRBV27 and TRBJ1-1, with D perhaps matching TRBD1 (5 bases). The CDR3 covers 14 residues. Germline V CDR1 and CDR2: MNHEY, SMNVEV (reference sequence). Trimming stripped 5 bases from V and 4 bases from J, with 14 bases between. CDR3 DNA sequence: TGTGCCAGCAGTCGGAGGGGAGGAAGCACTGAAGCTTTCTTT. This sequence encodes CASSRRGGSTEAFF.

V gene TRBV27 combines with J gene TRBJ1-5, with D tentatively TRBD1 (5 bases). The CDR3 loop spans 16 amino acids. The germline V and J ends were trimmed by 3 bases and 4 bases, with 16 bases remaining between them. Per germline, CDR1 MNHEY and CDR2 SMNVEV (reference sequence). As DNA, the CDR3 is TGTGCCAGCAGTTTTCGGTTGCCTGGGGGAAATCAGCCCCAGCATTTT. Residues: CASSFRLPGGNQPQHF.

The rearrangement uses TRBV4-1 and TRBJ2-7, with unresolved D. V shed 1 base and J shed 1 base, with 5 bases lying between them. The CDR3 has 13 residues. CDR1 and CDR2 from the germline V gene are MGHRA and YSYEKL. CDR3 coding DNA: TGCGCCAGCAGCCAAGGGATTTCCTACGAGCAGTACTTC. This sequence encodes CASSQGISYEQYF.

The chain combines TRBV29-1 with TRBJ2-1; 11 bases are shared with TRBD1. V shed 7 bases and J 3 bases; nucleotides not matched to a gene: 5. CDR3 length: 14 residues. CDR1 is SQVTM, CDR2 ANQGSEA, per germline. The CDR3 DNA sequence: TGCAGCGCCAGGACAGGGGGCCACTACAATGAGCAGTTCTTC. Translating gives CSARTGGHYNEQFF.

The count of this clone is one. V usage is TRBV2 and J usage is TRBJ2-3; 12 bases agree with TRBD2. V trimming: 6 bases; J trimming: 8 bases; junction bases outside the gene matches: 9. Germline CDR1 is SNHLY and CDR2 is FYNNEI. The CDR3 runs to 15 residues. The CDR3 nucleotides are TGTGCCAGCAGCCCCGGACTAGCGGGACACGTTACGCAGTATTTT. Translated, it gives CASSPGLAGHVTQYF. The whole variable domain, remainder taken from reference TRBV2 and TRBJ2-3, is EPEVTQTPSHQVTQMGQEVILRCVPISNHLYFYWYRQILGQKVEFLVSFYNNEISEKSEIFDDQFSVERPDGSNFTLKIRSTKLEDSAMYFCASSPGLAGHVTQYFGPGTRLTVL.

The chain uses TRBV21-1 and TRBJ2-5; the table's D call of TRBD2 was not tested on the DNA. TRBV21-1 is a documented pseudogene. The CDR3 runs to 14 residues. CDR3 DNA: TGTGCCAGCAGCTCGCCGAGGTGTCAAGAGACCCAGTACTTC. It specifies CASSSPRCQETQYF.

The genes are TRBV9 and TRBJ1-1, with D possibly being TRBD1 (5 bases). Germline CDR1 SGDLS, CDR2 YYNGEE. This CDR3 is built from 12 residues. V was cut by 5 bases and J by 9 bases, with 14 bases left in between. Here the CDR3 reads CASSLGQGQAFF. CDR3 sequence (DNA): TGTGCCAGCAGTCTAGGGCAGGGACAAGCTTTCTTT. The full variable domain, in which reference TRBV9 and TRBJ1-1 provide the parts outside the CDR3, is DSGVTQTPKHLITATGQRVTLRCSPRSGDLSVYWYQQSLDQGLQFLIQYYNGEERAKGNILERFSAQQFPDLHSELNLSSLELGDSALYFCASSLGQGQAFFGQGTRLTVV.

The V call is TRBV28, the J call TRBJ1-5; tentative D call: TRBD1 (5 bases). This CDR3 region has 12 residues. Trimming took off 8 bases at V and 6 bases at J, with 11 bases between the two ends. Germline lookup yields CDR1 MDHEN and CDR2 SYDVKM. The CDR3 coding sequence is TGTGCCAGCGGGCCAGGGAGTCAGCCCCAGCATTTT. Amino acids: CASGPGSQPQHF.

This chain uses TRBV19 with TRBJ1-5; 7 bases match TRBD1. This CDR3 has 14 residues. From germline, CDR1 is LNHDA and CDR2 SQIVND (reference sequence). The V and J ends lost 10 bases and 2 bases, in that order; junction bases with no gene match: 8. DNA for the CDR3: TGTGCCACAGTAGGGACAGAGGGCAATCAGCCCCAGCATTTT. This codes for CATVGTEGNQPQHF.

The chain is built from TRBV25-1 and TRBJ2-7; tentatively, D is TRBD2 (5 bases). The V gene's germline CDR1 is MGHDK and CDR2 SYGVNS. The CDR3 extends over 11 amino acids. The V and J ends lost 10 bases and 2 bases respectively, with 9 bases between them. The CDR3 is CATGGTYEQYF. The DNA for the CDR3 is TGTGCCACCGGAGGAACCTACGAGCAGTACTTC.

The V call is TRBV7-9, the J call TRBJ2-5; tentative D call: TRBD2 (6 bases). Deletions cut 5 bases from V and 4 bases from J, with 14 bases between. CDR1 and CDR2 (germline): SEHNR, FQNEAQ (reference sequence). This CDR3 has 14 residues. The CDR3 loop is CASSPSGLGETQYF. Here the CDR3 DNA reads TGTGCCAGCAGCCCGAGCGGGCTAGGAGAGACCCAGTACTTC.

In its sample, this clone was seen a few times. This chain uses TRBV14 with TRBJ1-2, with a tentative D call TRBD1 (6 bases). CDR1 SGHDN and CDR2 FVKESK come from the germline V gene. Deletions cut 0 bases from V and 6 bases from J, with 11 bases between. This CDR3 has 14 residues. The CDR3 sequence is CASSQDLRGHGYTF. In DNA, the CDR3 is TGTGCCAGCAGCCAAGATCTCAGGGGCCATGGCTACACCTTC.

CDR3 loop: CASSLAAGGGYTF. CDR3 DNA sequence: TGTGCCAGCAGCTTGGCGGCAGGCGGTGGCTACACCTTC. The genes are TRBV5-6 and TRBJ1-2; D is unresolved. Germline V gene sequence: CDR1 SGHDT, CDR2 YYEEEE. The CDR3 contains 13 residues. Trimming stripped 0 bases from V and 7 bases from J, with 10 bases between.

This clone has only a few counts. The rearrangement uses TRBV7-9 and TRBJ2-1; the D is unclear. The CDR3 length is 12 residues. V was cut by 8 bases and J by 9 bases, with 14 bases left in between. The germline V gene encodes CDR1 SEHNR and CDR2 FQNEAQ (reference sequence). CDR3 region: CASPGSRVEQFF. CDR3 DNA sequence: TGTGCCAGCCCAGGCTCCCGGGTTGAGCAGTTCTTC.

This chain uses TRBV11-2 with TRBJ2-1; 12 nucleotides match TRBD2. Germline V lookup: CDR1 SGHAT, CDR2 FQNNGV. With V trimmed by 4 bases and J by 5 bases, 12 bases remained unmatched. The CDR3 spans 18 residues. CDR3 sequence reads: CASSYIPRLAGVDNEQFF. The CDR3 nucleotides are TGTGCCAGCAGCTACATCCCGCGACTAGCGGGAGTTGACAATGAGCAGTTCTTC.

V and J are TRBV5-6 and TRBJ2-5; D unresolved. Trimming took off 2 bases at V and 5 bases at J, with 4 bases between the two ends. This CDR3 has 11 amino acids. Germline-derived CDR1 and CDR2 are SGHDT and YYEEEE. In nucleotides, the CDR3 is TGTGCCAGCAGCTTCATGGAGACCCAGTACTTC. This sequence encodes CASSFMETQYF.

The chain's CDR3 is CASSGVGDHTQYF. The DNA for the CDR3 is TGTGCCAGCAGCGGGGTGGGGGATCATACGCAGTATTTT. The rearrangement joins TRBV7-6 to TRBJ2-3, with D perhaps being TRBD1 or TRBD2 (5 bases each). Germline CDR1 reads SGHVS; CDR2 reads FNYEAQ. V lost 5 bases to trimming and J lost 7 bases, with 13 bases between them. The CDR3 is made up of 13 amino acids.